This passage covers 11 T cell receptor beta chains from one sample sequenced in a study of T cell changes during pregnancy in multiple sclerosis (dated by TCRdb to the late 2010s). The library came from the immunoSEQ multiplex PCR assay. Imported from immuneACCESS, the table was reduced by TCRdb to in-frame sequences with V and J called. These copies leave out some clones; in studies compared against another copy, an unresolved V gene accounts for under half, and the cause of the remainder is not known. Recorded for this sample are 90,000 to 120,000 clones; roughly 90% of them occurred a single time. The ten most abundant clones make up over 0.65% of the sample. The starting material was peripheral blood, obtained in the third trimester of pregnancy. The origin of the receptors is a female donor in good health, enrolled as a control in a pregnancy study.

The chain couples TRBV30 to TRBJ2-7; 7 bases match TRBD1. After removal of 4 bases from V and 7 bases from J, the junction contained 10 bases not matched to a gene. CDR3 length equals 13 residues. Germline lookup yields CDR1 GTSNPN and CDR2 SVGIG (reference sequence). CDR3 residues: CAWNRDSPWEQYF. As DNA, the CDR3 is TGTGCCTGGAACCGGGACAGCCCTTGGGAGCAGTACTTC.

This clone is a singleton in its sample. This chain links TRBV7-6 with TRBJ1-2; 11 bases are a match to TRBD1. The CDR3 sequence is 13 residues long. The germline V gene has CDR1 SGHVS and CDR2 FNYEAQ. Unmatched junction bases numbered 2, after V lost 3 bases and J lost 8 bases. CDR3 DNA: TGTGCCAGCAGCTTGGACAGGGGGCAAGGCTACACCTTC. Translating gives CASSLDRGQGYTF.

The chain employs TRBV4-3 and TRBJ2-7; 10 positions agree with TRBD1. The J segment lost 2 bases and the V segment lost 0 bases, leaving 7 bases of the junction unmatched. Germline V gene data show CDR1 as LGHNA and CDR2 as YSLEER. There are 17 residues in the CDR3. In nucleotides, the CDR3 is TGCGCCAGCAGCCAAGACTTGCCGGGACAGGGGCCCTACGAGCAGTACTTC. Translating it yields CASSQDLPGQGPYEQYF.

CDR3 residues: CASSYKGQVAFYGYTF. DNA of the CDR3: TGTGCCAGCAGTTATAAGGGACAGGTTGCTTTTTATGGCTACACCTTC. The genes are TRBV6-5 and TRBJ1-2; 8 nucleotides agree with TRBD1. Germline assignment: CDR1 MNHEY and CDR2 SVGAGI. V shed 3 bases and J 5 bases; nucleotides not matched to a gene: 11. The CDR3 extends over 16 amino acids.

V usage is TRBV9 and J usage is TRBJ2-1; tentatively, D is TRBD2 (6 bases). CDR1 SGDLS and CDR2 YYNGEE come from the germline V gene. V was shortened by 3 bases and J by 0 bases, with 13 bases between the two germline ends. There are 16 residues in the CDR3. The CDR3 reads CASSEGLGSSYNEQFF. DNA for the CDR3: TGTGCCAGCAGCGAGGGCCTCGGGAGCTCCTACAATGAGCAGTTCTTC. Combining the CDR3 with reference TRBV9 and TRBJ2-1 gives the whole variable domain DSGVTQTPKHLITATGQRVTLRCSPRSGDLSVYWYQQSLDQGLQFLIQYYNGEERAKGNILERFSAQQFPDLHSELNLSSLELGDSALYFCASSEGLGSSYNEQFFGPGTRLTVL.

With regard to this clone: This specimen includes other DNA sequences encoding the same CDR3. The rearrangement uses TRBV30 and TRBJ2-5; 7 bases align to TRBD2. This CDR3 contains 15 residues. Germline trimming cut 0 bases from V and 4 bases from J; bases unmatched to any gene: 8. Germline CDR1 reads GTSNPN; CDR2 reads SVGIG (reference sequence). CDR3 nucleotide sequence: TGTGCCTGGAGTGTACTCGTAGGGGAGGGAGAGACCCAGTACTTC. Its translation: CAWSVLVGEGETQYF.

The chain couples TRBV7-8 to TRBJ1-6; 7 bases fit TRBD1. The junction had 8 bases not matched to a gene; V was cut back by 5 bases and J by 10 bases. The CDR3 length is 14 residues. Germline V lookup: CDR1 SGHVS, CDR2 FQNEAQ. In DNA, the CDR3 is TGTGCCAGCAGCCTAGGGCAGGGGGTCTCACCCCTCCACTTT. Amino acids: CASSLGQGVSPLHF.

V and J are TRBV27 and TRBJ1-4, with 8 bases that match TRBD1. The germline CDR1 and CDR2 sequences are MNHEY and SMNVEV (reference sequence). The CDR3 totals 14 residues. Trimming cost V 6 bases and J 7 bases; bases outside gene matches: 7. CDR3 sequence reads: CASRFQGAPEKLFF. CDR3 DNA: TGTGCCAGCAGGTTCCAGGGGGCCCCTGAAAAACTGTTTTTT.

CDR3 amino acids: CAIRDDRDSGNTIYF. The DNA of the CDR3 is TGTGCCATCAGGGATGACAGAGATTCTGGAAACACCATATATTTT. V and J are TRBV10-3 and TRBJ1-3; TRBD1 might be the D (5 bases). Germline V lookup: CDR1 ENHRY, CDR2 SYGVKD. V dropped 6 bases and J dropped 1 base, with 13 bases sitting between them. The CDR3 has 15 amino acids.

Comments on this clone: Without the conserved terminal phenylalanine or tryptophan, this CDR3 likely stems from a read error. V is TRBV5-1 and J is TRBJ1-1; 7 bases fit TRBD1. V shed 4 bases, J shed 7 bases, and the junction held 10 bases outside the gene matches. The CDR3 sequence is 14 residues long. The germline gives CDR1 SGHRS, CDR2 YFSETQ. The CDR3 nucleotides read TGCGCCAGCAGCGGGAGAGACAGGGTTGGTGAAGCTTTCCTT. Encoded protein: CASSGRDRVGEAFL.

The chain uses TRBV30 and TRBJ2-7, with TRBD1 matching over 7 bases. The CDR3 length is 14 residues. V trimming: 3 bases; J trimming: 3 bases; junction bases outside the gene matches: 8. Germline V gene sequence: CDR1 GTSNPN, CDR2 SVGIG (reference sequence). CDR3 amino acids: CAWRQQAGGYEQYF. In DNA form, the CDR3 reads TGTGCCTGGAGGCAACAGGCAGGGGGCTACGAGCAGTACTTC.